The 27 T cell receptor beta chains reported below all come from one sample, sequenced in a study of blood T cell repertoires in COVID-19. Sequencing was performed with immunoSEQ multiplex PCR; in TCRdb, only in-frame clones are kept and a portion is missing. Seen here are 140,000 to 150,000 clones, approximately 83% observed once, and the top ten hold about 8%. The sample comprised peripheral blood. The receptors stem from a woman aged 55-75 years with COVID-19, enrolled during active disease.

The CDR3 loop reads CASSATGTESEKLFF. CDR3 bases: TGTGCCAGCAGCGCGACAGGGACAGAGTCTGAAAAACTGTTTTTT. The V and J genes are TRBV7-6 and TRBJ1-4; 7 nucleotides match TRBD1. This CDR3 has 15 residues. Germline-derived CDR1 and CDR2 are SGHVS and FNYEAQ. The V and J ends lost 5 bases and 7 bases, in that order; junction bases with no gene match: 10.

This clone was observed a single time. V usage is TRBV2 and J usage is TRBJ2-3, with no clear D. The CDR3 is 12 residues long. Deletions cut 6 bases from V and 1 base from J, with 5 bases between. Germline CDR1 reads SNHLY; CDR2 reads FYNNEI. This chain's CDR3 is CASRSGTDTQYF. CDR3 nucleotide sequence: TGTGCCAGCAGATCAGGCACAGATACGCAGTATTTT. Using reference TRBV2 and TRBJ2-3 for the parts outside the CDR3, the full variable domain is EPEVTQTPSHQVTQMGQEVILRCVPISNHLYFYWYRQILGQKVEFLVSFYNNEISEKSEIFDDQFSVERPDGSNFTLKIRSTKLEDSAMYFCASRSGTDTQYFGPGTRLTVL.

DNA for the CDR3: TGTGCCAGCAGTGGTTTAACGGGACAGGGGACTACCTATGGCTACACCTTC. Its translation is CASSGLTGQGTTYGYTF. The chain employs TRBV6-1 and TRBJ1-2; 10 bases line up with TRBD1. The germline V gene encodes CDR1 MNHNS and CDR2 SASEGT. The CDR3 covers 17 residues. J gave up 4 bases and V 4 bases, and 12 bases lay outside the gene matches.

This clone occurred once. This chain joins TRBV28 and TRBJ1-6; no clear D. V lost 1 base to trimming and J lost 9 bases, with 13 bases between them. The CDR3 runs 15 residues. The germline V gene has CDR1 MDHEN and CDR2 SYDVKM. The CDR3 coding sequence is TGTGCCAGCAGTTTATCCCGGGGAGCTCGTTCACCCCTCCACTTT. Its protein product is CASSLSRGARSPLHF.

V gene TRBV3-1 (or the pseudogene TRBV3-2) combines with J gene TRBJ1-2; 10 bases are a match to TRBD1. The CDR3 is 17 amino acids. V was clipped by 3 bases and J by 5 bases; unmatched bases: 12. The germline CDR1 and CDR2 sequences are LGHDT and YNNKEL (reference sequence). The CDR3 DNA sequence: TGTGCCAGCAGCCAGCCGGACAGGGGGTCAATGGGGTATGGCTACACCTTC. It encodes CASSQPDRGSMGYGYTF.

V and J are TRBV7-9 and TRBJ2-3, with TRBD2 identical over 13 bases. The CDR3 is 16 amino acids. Trimming removed 5 bases from V and 3 bases from J; junction bases left unmatched: 5. From germline, CDR1 is SEHNR and CDR2 FQNEAQ (reference sequence). CDR3 region: CASSIGLAGETDTQYF. The DNA for the CDR3 is TGTGCCAGCAGCATCGGACTAGCGGGGGAAACAGATACGCAGTATTTT. The variable domain in full, with the rest retrieved from reference TRBV7-9 and TRBJ2-3, is DTGVSQNPRHKITKRGQNVTFRCDPISEHNRLYWYRQTLGQGPEFLTYFQNEAQLEKSRLLSDRFSAERPKGSFSTLEIQRTEQGDSAMYLCASSIGLAGETDTQYFGPGTRLTVL.

The chain is built from TRBV5-1 and TRBJ2-7, with D tentatively TRBD1 (7 bases). There are 15 residues in the CDR3. CDR1 and CDR2 from the germline V gene are SGHRS and YFSETQ. Trimming took off 4 bases at V and 4 bases at J, with 18 bases between the two ends. DNA of the CDR3: TGCGCCAGCAGCGCGGGACAGAGGAGGAATTACGAGCAGTACTTC. Translating gives CASSAGQRRNYEQYF.

The sample holds one count of this clone. The chain recombines TRBV6-8 with TRBJ2-1; unclear D gene. The germline CDR1 and CDR2 sequences are MNHGY and SAAAGT. The ends were cut back, 5 bases at V and 7 bases at J, with 15 bases in the middle. The CDR3 has 14 residues. CDR3: CASSRRPLRNEQFF. For the CDR3, the DNA is TGTGCCAGCAGTCGCCGCCCCCTCAGGAATGAGCAGTTCTTC.

This clone was counted many times. This sequence joins TRBV9 and TRBJ2-2, with TRBD2 as a possible D gene (5 bases). The germline V gene has CDR1 SGDLS and CDR2 YYNGEE. The CDR3 is 13 residues long. Between the trimmed V and J ends, which lost 6 bases and 3 bases, there was a span of 9 bases. This CDR3 is CASKEVDTGELFF. CDR3 DNA sequence: TGTGCCAGCAAGGAGGTGGACACCGGGGAGCTGTTTTTT.

This chain uses TRBV12-5 with TRBJ2-2; 9 bases are a match to TRBD1. The CDR3 runs to 17 residues. Looked up from germline, CDR1 is LGHNT and CDR2 is FRNRAP. The ends lost 1 base at V and 6 bases at J; junction bases unmatched: 9. The CDR3 loop reads CASGLDPGTGFAGELFF. The CDR3, as DNA: TGTGCTAGTGGTTTGGACCCCGGGACAGGGTTTGCCGGGGAGCTGTTTTTT.

The chain employs TRBV5-1 and TRBJ1-3; D remains ambiguous. The CDR3 is made up of 15 amino acids. Germline CDR1 SGHRS, CDR2 YFSETQ. V was shortened by 0 bases and J by 4 bases, with 11 bases between the two germline ends. CDR3 bases: TGCGCCAGCAGCTTGGAACTAGGGCGCGGAAACACCATATATTTT. Protein: CASSLELGRGNTIYF.

This clone came up a few times. This chain joins TRBV5-1 and TRBJ2-2; no clear D gene. The CDR3 has 14 amino acids. The V gene's germline CDR1 is SGHRS and CDR2 YFSETQ. Trimming shortened V by 4 bases and J by 4 bases, and 11 bases separated the two germline ends. The CDR3 sequence: CASSEPTFTGELFF. As DNA, the CDR3 is TGCGCCAGCAGCGAGCCGACTTTCACCGGGGAGCTGTTTTTT.

The rearrangement uses TRBV18 and TRBJ2-1; D not resolved. The CDR3 totals 14 residues. Germline assignment: CDR1 KGHSH and CDR2 LQKENI. Trimming took off 2 bases at V and 6 bases at J, with 11 bases between the two ends. The CDR3 region is CASSPSPSINEQFF. The CDR3 DNA reads TGTGCCAGCTCACCATCTCCTAGTATCAATGAGCAGTTCTTC.

This clone was picked up one time. The chain has TRBV19 and TRBJ1-1, with D perhaps matching TRBD1 (5 bases). This CDR3 is built from 12 residues. Germline CDR1 and CDR2: LNHDA and SQIVND (reference sequence). Trimming stripped 6 bases from V and 1 base from J, with 6 bases between. The chain's CDR3 is CASRTGNTEAFF. The CDR3 DNA reads as TGTGCCAGTAGAACAGGGAACACTGAAGCTTTCTTT.

V gene TRBV5-1 combines with J gene TRBJ2-1; tentatively, D is TRBD2 (5 bases). V lost 3 bases to trimming and J lost 2 bases, with 9 bases between them. Per the germline V gene, CDR1 is SGHRS and CDR2 is YFSETQ. CDR3 length equals 14 residues. CDR3 nucleotides: TGCGCCAGCAGCTCTGCGGAGGCCTACAATGAGCAGTTCTTC. Protein sequence: CASSSAEAYNEQFF.

CDR3 amino acids: CAGTRTSGGPYEQYF. The CDR3 DNA follows: TGTGCCGGAACTAGGACTAGCGGGGGGCCATACGAGCAGTACTTC. V gene TRBV30 combines with J gene TRBJ2-7, with 14 bases fitting TRBD2. The germline gives CDR1 GTSNPN, CDR2 SVGIG (reference sequence). The junction had 10 bases not matched to a gene; V was cut back by 8 bases and J by 4 bases. CDR3 size: 15 residues.

This chain connects TRBV7-2 to TRBJ1-5; unclear D gene. The germline gives CDR1 SGHTA, CDR2 FQGNSA. CDR3 length equals 18 residues. V lost 0 bases, J lost 1 base, and 16 bases lay in between. DNA for the CDR3: TGTGCCAGCAGCTTAGCGAGGACCGGACCGGGGAGCAATCAGCCCCAGCATTTT. Translated: CASSLARTGPGSNQPQHF.

This chain joins TRBV7-8 and TRBJ2-7; D may be TRBD2 (5 bases). Trimming removed 0 bases at V and 2 bases at J, with 8 bases between. The CDR3 is made up of 14 amino acids. Germline CDR1 reads SGHVS; CDR2 reads FQNEAQ. CDR3 DNA: TGTGCCAGCAGCTTAGCAGGGAGAACCTACGAGCAGTACTTC. It translates to CASSLAGRTYEQYF.

This chain links TRBV9 with TRBJ2-3; the D gene is possibly TRBD2 (7 bases). Germline V gives CDR1 SGDLS, CDR2 YYNGEE. There are 15 residues in the CDR3. V lost 0 bases, J lost 5 bases, and 13 bases lay in between. CDR3 residues: CASSVAQGGGDTQYF. The CDR3 nucleotides read TGTGCCAGCAGCGTAGCGCAGGGAGGGGGAGATACGCAGTATTTT. The whole variable domain, filled in from reference TRBV9 and TRBJ2-3, reads DSGVTQTPKHLITATGQRVTLRCSPRSGDLSVYWYQQSLDQGLQFLIQYYNGEERAKGNILERFSAQQFPDLHSELNLSSLELGDSALYFCASSVAQGGGDTQYFGPGTRLTVL.

The genes are TRBV5-6 and TRBJ1-2; 8 nucleotides match TRBD1. Trimming took 3 bases from V and 4 from J; bases not matched to a gene: 5. Germline assignment: CDR1 SGHDT and CDR2 YYEEEE. This CDR3 contains 14 residues. CDR3 sequence (DNA): TGTGCCAGCAGCTCAGGACAGGGTGGCTATGGCTACACCTTC. It yields the protein CASSSGQGGYGYTF.

V gene TRBV29-1 combines with J gene TRBJ1-2; D not certain. The CDR3 contains 13 residues. The ends were cut back, 6 bases at V and 1 base at J, with 12 bases in the middle. The germline V gene encodes CDR1 SQVTM and CDR2 ANQGSEA. CDR3 amino acids: CSVRREGNYGYTF. CDR3 DNA sequence: TGCAGCGTCCGACGAGAGGGTAACTATGGCTACACCTTC.

The chain joins TRBV7-3 to TRBJ2-1; 7 bases align to TRBD1. Germline values: CDR1 SGHTA, CDR2 FQGTGA. The CDR3 covers 14 residues. The ends lost 5 bases at V and 5 bases at J; junction bases unmatched: 6. This chain's CDR3 is CASSPIRGNNEQFF. The DNA of the CDR3 is TGTGCCAGCAGCCCGATCAGGGGGAACAATGAGCAGTTCTTC. Full variable domain (remainder filled in from reference TRBV7-3 and TRBJ2-1): GAGVSQTPSNKVTEKGKYVELRCDPISGHTALYWYRQSLGQGPEFLIYFQGTGAADDSGLPNDRFFAVRPEGSVSTLKIQRTERGDSAVYLCASSPIRGNNEQFFGPGTRLTVL.

The genes are TRBV19 and TRBJ1-6; 7 bases align to TRBD1. This CDR3 is 16 amino acids long. The V gene end was trimmed by 1 base and the J gene end by 7 bases; junction bases not matched to a gene: 7. CDR1 is LNHDA, CDR2 SQIVND, per germline (reference sequence). This chain's CDR3 is CASSIGGSGGNSPLHF. CDR3 nucleotides: TGTGCCAGTAGTATAGGGGGATCAGGGGGGAATTCACCCCTCCACTTT.

The genes are TRBV11-2 and TRBJ2-7; TRBD1 is a possible D gene (5 bases). V lost 3 bases, J lost 2 bases, and 11 bases lay in between. The length of the CDR3 is 14 residues. Germline V lookup: CDR1 SGHAT, CDR2 FQNNGV. The CDR3 spells CASSFAAGTYEQYF. As DNA, the CDR3 is TGTGCCAGCAGCTTCGCCGCAGGGACCTACGAGCAGTACTTC.

V and J are TRBV11-2 and TRBJ2-6; D is perhaps TRBD2 (5 bases). The V end lost 4 bases, the J end lost 10 bases, and 11 bases lay between the germline ends. This CDR3 contains 13 residues. Germline lookup yields CDR1 SGHAT and CDR2 FQNNGV. CDR3 amino acids: CASSSGRENVLTF. CDR3 sequence (DNA): TGTGCCAGCAGCTCGGGAAGGGAAAACGTCCTGACTTTC.

The V and J genes are TRBV27 and TRBJ1-2; D possibly corresponds to TRBD1 (5 bases). CDR1 and CDR2 (germline): MNHEY, SMNVEV (reference sequence). The CDR3 has 16 residues. Trimming shortened V by 6 bases and J by 1 base, and 18 bases separated the two germline ends. The CDR3 protein is CASRSPDSRLNYGYTF. The CDR3, as DNA: TGTGCCAGCAGGAGCCCAGACAGCAGGCTTAACTATGGCTACACCTTC.

The CDR3 region has the DNA TGTGCCAGCAGCTTAATAGCGGGGGGATCTACAGATACGCAGTATTTT. Encoded protein: CASSLIAGGSTDTQYF. The rearrangement uses TRBV5-4 and TRBJ2-3, with 10 bases matching TRBD2. CDR1 is SGHNT, CDR2 YYREEE, per germline (reference sequence). The CDR3 has 16 amino acids. With V trimmed by 2 bases and J by 3 bases, 6 bases remained unmatched.